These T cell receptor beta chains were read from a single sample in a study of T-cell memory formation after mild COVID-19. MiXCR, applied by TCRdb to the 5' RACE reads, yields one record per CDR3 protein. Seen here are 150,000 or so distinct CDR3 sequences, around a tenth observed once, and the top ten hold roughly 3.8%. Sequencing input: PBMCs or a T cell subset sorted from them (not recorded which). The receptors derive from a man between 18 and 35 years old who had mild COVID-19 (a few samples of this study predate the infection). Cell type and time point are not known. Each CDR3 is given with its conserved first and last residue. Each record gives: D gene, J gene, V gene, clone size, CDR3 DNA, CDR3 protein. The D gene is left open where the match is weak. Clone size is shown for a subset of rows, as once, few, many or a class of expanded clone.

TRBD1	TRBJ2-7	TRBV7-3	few	TGTGCCAGCAGCTTGAAGGACAGGGGGCTTTACGAGCAGTACTTC	CASSLKDRGLYEQYF
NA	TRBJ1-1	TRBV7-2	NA	TGTGCCAGCAGCTTAGTTTTGGGGTCAGATAAGGACACTGAAGCTTTCTTT	CASSLVLGSDKDTEAFF
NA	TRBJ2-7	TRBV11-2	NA	TGTGCCAGCAGCCTCGAGGGCCAAGAGGAGCAGTACTTC	CASSLEGQEEQYF
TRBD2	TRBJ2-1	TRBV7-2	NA	TGTGCCACTAGCACCTCGGACGGGGGGGGCAGTGAGCAGTTCTTC	CATSTSDGGGSEQFF
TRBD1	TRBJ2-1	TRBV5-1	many	TGCGCCAGCAGCTATGACAGGGAAGACGGTGAGCAGTTCTTC	CASSYDREDGEQFF
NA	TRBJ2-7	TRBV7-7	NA	TGTGCCAGCAGCATTGACTGGCCCTCGAACGAGCAGTACTTC	CASSIDWPSNEQYF
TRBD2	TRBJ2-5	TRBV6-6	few	TGTGCCACCGATTCGATCCCGGGACTAGCGGAGACCCAGTACTTC	CATDSIPGLAETQYF
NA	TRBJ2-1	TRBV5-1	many	TGCGCCAGCAGCTTGACAGGCTGGGGGCAGTTCTTC	CASSLTGWGQFF
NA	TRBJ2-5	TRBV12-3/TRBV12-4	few	TGTGCCAGCAGTTGGGGTGAGAAAGAGACCCAGTACTTC	CASSWGEKETQYF
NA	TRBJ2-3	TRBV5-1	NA	TGCGCCAGCAGCTTGCTTGGCCTCACAGATACGCAGTATTTT	CASSLLGLTDTQYF
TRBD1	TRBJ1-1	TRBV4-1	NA	TGCGCCAGCAGCCGAATAGGGACAGGGAAGGCTGAAGCTTTCTTT	CASSRIGTGKAEAFF
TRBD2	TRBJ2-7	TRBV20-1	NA	TGCAGTGCTAGAGCGAGCGGGGGGGCGTGGGAGCAGTACTTC	CSARASGGAWEQYF
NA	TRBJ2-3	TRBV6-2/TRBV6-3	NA	TGTGCCAGCAGTTACTATCAGGATACGCAGTATTTT	CASSYYQDTQYF
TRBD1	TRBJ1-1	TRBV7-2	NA	TGTGCCAGCAGTTTGGACAGGAGGGCTGAAGCTTTCTTT	CASSLDRRAEAFF
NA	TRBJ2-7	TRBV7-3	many	TGTGCCAGCAGCCGCAGGGGCCGACCCTCCTACGAGCAGTACTTC	CASSRRGRPSYEQYF
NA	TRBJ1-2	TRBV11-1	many	TGTGCCAGCAGCTTAGAGGTCGGGAGGAGCGACTATGGCTACACCTTC	CASSLEVGRSDYGYTF
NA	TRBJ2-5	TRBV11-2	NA	TGTGCCAGCAGCTTACTGACAGGGAGGGAAGAGACCCAGTACTTC	CASSLLTGREETQYF
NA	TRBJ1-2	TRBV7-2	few	TGTGCCAGCAGCGCCGTAGGGTATGGCTACACCTTC	CASSAVGYGYTF
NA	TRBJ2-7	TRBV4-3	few	TGCGCCAGCAGCCAAGGGGCAGACGCTGGGGAGCAGTACTTC	CASSQGADAGEQYF
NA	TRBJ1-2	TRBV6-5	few	TGTGCCAGCAGTGACTACAGGGTAGCTAACTATGGCTACACCTTC	CASSDYRVANYGYTF
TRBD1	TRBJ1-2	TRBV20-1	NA	TGCAGTGCTAGAGGCCCGGGACAGGGGAGACATGGCTACACCTTC	CSARGPGQGRHGYTF
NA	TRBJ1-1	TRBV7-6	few	TGTGCCAGCAGCTTAATAGACCAGAACACTGAAGCTTTCTTT	CASSLIDQNTEAFF
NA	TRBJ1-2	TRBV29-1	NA	TGCAGCGTTGACTCAGAAACCTATGGCTACACCTTC	CSVDSETYGYTF
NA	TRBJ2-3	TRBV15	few	TGTGCCACCAGCAGAGATGGTGCGGGGTACACAGATACGCAGTATTTT	CATSRDGAGYTDTQYF
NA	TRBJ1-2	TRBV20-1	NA	TGCAGTGCTAGAGTTGGAGGCTATGGCTACACCTTC	CSARVGGYGYTF
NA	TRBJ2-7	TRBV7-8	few	TGTGCCAGTCGGTTTAGGCCCGAACGAGATGAGCAGTACTTC	CASRFRPERDEQYF
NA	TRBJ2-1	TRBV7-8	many	TGTGCCAGCAGCTTAGCAGTCGGCAGCCCCCCTGAGCAGTTCTTC	CASSLAVGSPPEQFF
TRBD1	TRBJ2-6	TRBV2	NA	TGTGCCAGCACCGGGACAGGGGGTAGGACTGGGGCCAACGTCCTGACTTTC	CASTGTGGRTGANVLTF
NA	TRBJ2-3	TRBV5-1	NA	TGCGCCAGCAGCTTGGGGCCAGGAAGCACAGATACGCAGTATTTT	CASSLGPGSTDTQYF
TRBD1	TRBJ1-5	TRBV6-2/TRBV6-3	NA	TGTGCCAGCAGGGGGACAGGGGGAACGGCCCAGCATTTT	CASRGTGGTAQHF
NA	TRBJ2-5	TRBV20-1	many	TGCAGTGCTAGGTCAGGAGGGGGCTGGGAGACCCAGTACTTC	CSARSGGGWETQYF
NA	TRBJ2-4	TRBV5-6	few	TGTGCCAGCACCCCCCGGGCCCATGGAAACATTCAGTACTTC	CASTPRAHGNIQYF
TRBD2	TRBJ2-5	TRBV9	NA	TGTGCCAGCAGCGTAGGAGCGGGGGGGCGAGGAGAGACCCAGTACTTC	CASSVGAGGRGETQYF
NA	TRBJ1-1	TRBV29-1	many	TGCAGCGTTGAACTAATACTTCACACTGAAGCTTTCTTT	CSVELILHTEAFF
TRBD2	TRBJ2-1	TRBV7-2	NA	TGTGCCAGCAGCTTGAGCGGGGGCGATTGGAATGAGCAGTTCTTC	CASSLSGGDWNEQFF
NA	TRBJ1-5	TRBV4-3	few	TGCGCCAGCAGCCGAGGACATGGAGACAATCAGCCCCAGCATTTT	CASSRGHGDNQPQHF
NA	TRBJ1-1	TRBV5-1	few	TGCGCCAGCAGCTTCAGGGTTATGACTGAAGCTTTCTTT	CASSFRVMTEAFF
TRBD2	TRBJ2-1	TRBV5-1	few	TGCGCCAGCAGCTTGGCCCGGCGGGGGGGGCGTGAGGGTGAGCAGTTCTTC	CASSLARRGGREGEQFF
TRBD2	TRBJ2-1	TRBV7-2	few	TGTGCCAGCAGCTTAAGGGGACTAGCGGGGGGCAACAATGAGCAGTTCTTC	CASSLRGLAGGNNEQFF
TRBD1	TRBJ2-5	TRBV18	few	TGTGCCAGCTCACCAGTGGAACAGGGGGCGCGAGAGACCCAGTACTTC	CASSPVEQGARETQYF
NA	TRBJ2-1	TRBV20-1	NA	TGCAGTGCTAGACCAGGGGAGCGGGCCTACAATGAGCAGTTCTTC	CSARPGERAYNEQFF
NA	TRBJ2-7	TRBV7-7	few	TGTGCCAGCGCCGTAGGGGAGGAGGCCTACGAGCAGTACTTC	CASAVGEEAYEQYF